Sequencing of this T cell receptor beta chain was carried out in a study of Tregs in tolerant kidney transplant recipients. Study findings and constraints: Biological reproducibility was not directly addressed, but technical replication error appeared minimal. Tregs expanded with activated donor B cells seemed most donor-specific. Validation in larger populations is needed because few patients were studied.

Clones were sequenced by immunoSEQ multiplex PCR, and TCRdb holds only the in-frame ones, with some missing. This sample has about 240,000 clones, with about 80% found just once. Thawed PBMCs were FACS-sorted into unstimulated CD4+CD25+CD127- regulatory T cells, CD4+CD25- non-regulatory cells, CD4 and CD8 cells. In the case of this clone: The antigen is unknown.

The CDR3 sequence is 14 residues long. Per germline, CDR1 SQVTM and CDR2 ANQGSEA. V shed 4 bases and J shed 0 bases, with 7 bases lying between them. The sample was CD4+ T cells from blood. V and J are TRBV29-1 and TRBJ2-6, with D possibly being TRBD1 or TRBD2 (5 bases each). This clonotype was obtained from a human donor in good health. Here the CDR3 DNA reads TGCAGCGTTGGGGGACCCTCTGGGGCCAACGTCCTGACTTTC. Translated: CSVGGPSGANVLTF.